Listed below are T cell receptor beta chains from one sample, sequenced in a study of regulatory T cells in long-lasting Graves disease. TCRdb re-analysed the multiplex PCR reads in MiXCR, keeping a single row per CDR3 protein. The table shows 530,000 or so distinct CDR3 sequences, with about 16% occurring only once. This sample also belongs to another study, concerning T cells in Graves' hyperthyroidism and ophthalmopathy.

The sample was peripheral blood mononuclear cells (PBMCs), taken at new diagnosis, from a patient treated with antithyroid drugs. All receptors come from a man between 18 and 35 years old with Graves disease. CDR3s include the opening cysteine and the closing phenylalanine or tryptophan. D genes are given only for firm matches.

>TRBV4-1|TRBJ1-5|18|-
CASSQKDQGLLSNQPQHF
>TRBV27|TRBJ2-1|14|-
CASSYQSSYNEQFF
>TRBV14|TRBJ2-7|13|-
CASGGDSGREQYF
>TRBV6-1|TRBJ1-5|14|TRBD1
CASSERRGNQPQHF
>TRBV29-1|TRBJ2-1|14|-
CSVVRDLRGNEQFF
>TRBV28|TRBJ2-7|14|-
CASSSSTWGYEQYF
>TRBV5-5|TRBJ1-5|14|-
CASSASHPNQPQHF
>TRBV3-1|TRBJ1-1|15|-
CASSQDKDRNTEAFF
>TRBV27|TRBJ1-1|14|-
CASSFSRPNTEAFF
>TRBV2|TRBJ2-7|13|TRBD1
CASGLKDRYEQYF
>TRBV2|TRBJ2-7|11|-
CASSEAGWQYF
>TRBV20-1|TRBJ1-2|14|-
CSARSDGSIYGYTF
>TRBV15|TRBJ2-7|14|-
CATSRVTGYYEQYF
>TRBV11-2|TRBJ2-5|17|-
CASSARTVGFGQETQYF
>TRBV14|TRBJ2-1|15|-
CASSQDEGVGDEQFF
>TRBV19|TRBJ1-1|14|TRBD1
CASTATGESTEAFF
>TRBV6-1|TRBJ2-5|15|-
CASSEVHRGGETQYF
>TRBV7-6|TRBJ1-2|14|TRBD1
CRRGLGQPIYGYTF
>TRBV7-9|TRBJ1-2|14|-
CATPWAAGGYGYTF
>TRBV19|TRBJ2-1|15|TRBD1
CASSMTGSSYNEQFF
>TRBV20-1|TRBJ2-7|12|-
CSAKDRTDEQYF
>TRBV13|TRBJ2-7|11|-
CASSFFAEQYF
>TRBV20-1|TRBJ2-7|15|-
CSARDFTGRGYEQYF
>TRBV30|TRBJ2-5|15|-
CAWSSGPIQGETQYF
>TRBV28|TRBJ2-3|17|-
CASSFPYGLQDTDTQYF
>TRBV13|TRBJ2-7|14|TRBD1
CASSSGQGSREQYF
>TRBV7-9|TRBJ2-1|12|TRBD1
CASSSPGQGLFF
>TRBV28|-|13|TRBD1
CASHPGGTETQYF
>TRBV5-1|TRBJ1-4|15|TRBD1
CASSRGQGPNEKLFF
>TRBV7-2|TRBJ2-1|17|TRBD2
CASAFGRGEPVFNEQFF
>TRBV20-1|TRBJ1-5|14|-
CSPAGGASNQPQHF
>TRBV11-2|TRBJ2-6|18|-
CASSLGPGAGSGANVLTF
>TRBV2|TRBJ2-1|12|-
CASSESLGEQFF
>TRBV30|TRBJ2-1|16|TRBD2
CAWSRFGTSGIYEQFF
>TRBV5-4|TRBJ2-3|14|-
CASSLGSHSDTQYF
>TRBV12-3/TRBV12-4|TRBJ2-5|15|-
CASRPGLRFLETQYF
>TRBV11-2|TRBJ2-7|16|-
CASSLALAGGMSEQYF
>TRBV6-2/TRBV6-3|TRBJ2-3|15|-
CASSYIGFSTDTQYF
>TRBV6-1|TRBJ1-5|13|-
CASSDRDRQPQHF
>TRBV6-2/TRBV6-3|TRBJ2-7|13|-
CASDVDPSCEQYF
>TRBV5-1|TRBJ2-1|13|TRBD2
CASWDYSYNEQFF
>TRBV7-9|TRBJ2-3|17|TRBD2
CASSLGFGLAGADTQYF
>TRBV12-5|TRBJ1-2|13|-
CASGPGGRRGYTF
>TRBV3-1|TRBJ2-1|14|-
CASSHLLGLDEQFF
>TRBV20-1|TRBJ2-3|12|-
CSATRSTDTQYF
>TRBV9|TRBJ2-1|15|TRBD2
CASSVFGGSYNEQFF
>TRBV10-3|TRBJ1-5|14|TRBD1
CATEPTGGNQPQHF
>TRBV9|TRBJ1-2|15|-
CASSVHVSEGDGYTF
>TRBV6-1|TRBJ2-1|17|TRBD2
CASSRSRTSGKANEQFF
>TRBV12-3/TRBV12-4|TRBJ2-7|14|TRBD2
CASSSLAGDYEQYF
>TRBV6-1|TRBJ1-2|13|TRBD1
CASSRTGGYGYTF
>TRBV10-3|TRBJ2-7|12|-
CAIRGTAYEQYF
>TRBV28|TRBJ1-5|12|-
CASSSGSQPQHF
>TRBV30|TRBJ1-1|14|TRBD1
CAWSGQGGRTEAFF
>TRBV30|TRBJ2-1|18|TRBD2
CAWSPGTSGMGSYNEQFF